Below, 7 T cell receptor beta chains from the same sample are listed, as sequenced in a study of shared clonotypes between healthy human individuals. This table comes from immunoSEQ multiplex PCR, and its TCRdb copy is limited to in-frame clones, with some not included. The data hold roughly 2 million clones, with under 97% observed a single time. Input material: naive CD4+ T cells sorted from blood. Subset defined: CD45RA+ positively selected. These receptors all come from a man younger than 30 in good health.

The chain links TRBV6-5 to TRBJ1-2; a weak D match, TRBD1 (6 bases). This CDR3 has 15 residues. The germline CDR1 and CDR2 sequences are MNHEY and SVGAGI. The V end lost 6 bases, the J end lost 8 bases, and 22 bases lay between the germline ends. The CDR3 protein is CASRRTVAGEGGYTF. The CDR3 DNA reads TGTGCCAGCAGACGCACGGTGGCAGGGGAGGGGGGCTACACCTTC.

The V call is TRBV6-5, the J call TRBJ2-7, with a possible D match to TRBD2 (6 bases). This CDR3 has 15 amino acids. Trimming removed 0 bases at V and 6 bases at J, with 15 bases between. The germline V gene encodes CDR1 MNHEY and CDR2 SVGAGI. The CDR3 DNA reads TGTGCCAGCAGTTACTCCGGGACTGGGATCGTCGAGCAGTACTTC. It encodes CASSYSGTGIVEQYF.

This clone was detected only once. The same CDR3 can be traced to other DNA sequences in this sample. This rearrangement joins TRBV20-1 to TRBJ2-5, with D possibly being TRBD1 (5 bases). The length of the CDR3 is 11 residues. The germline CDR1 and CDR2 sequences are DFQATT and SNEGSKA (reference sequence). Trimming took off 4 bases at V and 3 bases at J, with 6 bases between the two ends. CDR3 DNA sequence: TGCAGTGCTACCAGGGAAGAGACCCAGTACTTC. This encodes CSATREETQYF.

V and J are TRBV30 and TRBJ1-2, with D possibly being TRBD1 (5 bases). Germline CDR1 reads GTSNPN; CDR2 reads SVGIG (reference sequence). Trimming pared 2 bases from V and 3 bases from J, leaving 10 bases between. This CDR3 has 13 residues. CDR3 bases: TGTGCCTGGAGTTTGACAGAATACTATGGCTACACCTTC. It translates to CAWSLTEYYGYTF. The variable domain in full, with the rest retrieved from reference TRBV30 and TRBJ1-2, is SQTIHQWPATLVQPVGSPLSLECTVEGTSNPNLYWYRQAAGRGLQLLFYSVGIGQISSEVPQNLSASRPQDRQFILSSKKLLLSDSGFYLCAWSLTEYYGYTFGSGTRLTVV.

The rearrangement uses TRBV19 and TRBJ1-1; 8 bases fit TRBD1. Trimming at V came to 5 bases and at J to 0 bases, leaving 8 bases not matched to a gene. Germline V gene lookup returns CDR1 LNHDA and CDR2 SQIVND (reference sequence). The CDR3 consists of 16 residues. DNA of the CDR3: TGTGCCAGTAGTGCCCAGGGGGCAAGGGTGAACACTGAAGCTTTCTTT. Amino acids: CASSAQGARVNTEAFF.

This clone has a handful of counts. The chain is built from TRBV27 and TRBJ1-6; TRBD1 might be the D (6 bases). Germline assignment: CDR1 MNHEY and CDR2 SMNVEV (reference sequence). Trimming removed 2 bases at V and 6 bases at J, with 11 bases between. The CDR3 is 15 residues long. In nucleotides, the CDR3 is TGTGCCAGCAGTTTAGGGGGCACCATTAATTCACCCCTCCACTTT. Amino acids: CASSLGGTINSPLHF.

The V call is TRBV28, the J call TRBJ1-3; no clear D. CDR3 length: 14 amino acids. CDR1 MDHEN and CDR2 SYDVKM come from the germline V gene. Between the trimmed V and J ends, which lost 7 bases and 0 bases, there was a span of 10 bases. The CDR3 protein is CASTVRSSGNTIYF. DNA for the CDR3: TGTGCCAGCACCGTTCGGAGCTCTGGAAACACCATATATTTT.